Listed here are 22 T cell receptor beta chains from one sample, sequenced in a study of T cells in Graves' hyperthyroidism and ophthalmopathy. Amplified regions were TCR beta CDR3 sequences from RNA transcripts. TCR CDR3 regions were first amplified by RT-PCR with HTBI primers. TCRdb called the multiplex PCR reads again in MiXCR, with one record for every CDR3 protein. The data show around 360,000 distinct CDR3 sequences, roughly 15% seen once. Sample: blood. All receptors come from a woman aged 60-70 years with Graves' ophthalmopathy.

This clonotype has ten or more counts. The genes are TRBV28 and TRBJ1-5, with 10 nucleotides matching TRBD1. The germline gives CDR1 MDHEN, CDR2 SYDVKM. With 7 bases clipped from V and 4 bases from J, the junction kept 7 bases outside the gene matches. The CDR3 sequence is 15 residues long. CDR3 residues: CASTRDRGRNQPQHF. The CDR3 region has the DNA TGTGCCAGCACTAGGGACAGGGGAAGGAATCAGCCCCAGCATTTT. The whole variable domain, remainder taken from reference TRBV28 and TRBJ1-5, is DVKVTQSSRYLVKRTGEKVFLECVQDMDHENMFWYRQDPGLGLRLIYFSYDVKMKEKGDIPEGYSVSREKKERFSLILESASTNQTSMYLCASTRDRGRNQPQHFGDGTRLSIL.

This clonotype was observed at least ten times. The rearrangement uses TRBV12-3 or TRBV12-4 and TRBJ2-1; 9 bases line up with TRBD2. The CDR3 has 13 amino acids. Trimming took 7 bases from V and 4 from J; bases not matched to a gene: 2. As DNA, the CDR3 is TGTGCCAGCAACGGACTAGCGTACAATGAGCAGTTCTTC. It specifies CASNGLAYNEQFF.

This clonotype has more than one count but fewer than ten. The chain is built from TRBV5-1 and TRBJ1-6; D remains unclear. The CDR3 has 13 residues. The germline gives CDR1 SGHRS, CDR2 YFSETQ. Trimming pared 4 bases from V and 4 bases from J, leaving 6 bases between. The CDR3 sequence: CASSGDYNSPLHF. The CDR3 coding sequence is TGCGCCAGCAGCGGAGATTATAATTCACCCCTCCACTTT.

The table lists this clonotype with many counts. J is TRBJ2-1 and V is TRBV2; D is perhaps TRBD1 (5 bases). Looked up from germline, CDR1 is SNHLY and CDR2 is FYNNEI. The CDR3 is 15 amino acids. V gave up 6 bases and J gave up 1 base, with 13 bases separating them. CDR3 loop: CASRWSTDSYNEQFF. CDR3 bases: TGTGCCAGCAGATGGTCGACAGATTCCTACAATGAGCAGTTCTTC.

This clonotype was observed at least ten times. The V and J genes are TRBV24-1 and TRBJ2-5, with D possibly being TRBD1 (5 bases). The ends were cut back, 2 bases at V and 4 bases at J, with 13 bases in the middle. There are 15 residues in the CDR3. The germline CDR1 and CDR2 sequences are KGHDR and SFDVKD. CDR3 sequence: CATSDSSGNGETQYF. The CDR3 bases are TGTGCCACCAGTGATTCTTCAGGGAATGGAGAGACCCAGTACTTC.

This clonotype showed up many times. The chain joins TRBV11-2 to TRBJ2-2; unclear D gene. Germline V gene sequence: CDR1 SGHAT, CDR2 FQNNGV. V gave up 5 bases and J gave up 5 bases, with 12 bases separating them. The CDR3 has 14 residues. CDR3 nucleotides: TGTGCCAGCAGCCAACGTGGGTGGACCGGGGAGCTGTTTTTT. The encoded protein is CASSQRGWTGELFF.

The table lists this clonotype with many counts. The rearrangement uses TRBV20-1 and TRBJ2-7; 7 nucleotides match TRBD1. V dropped 6 bases and J dropped 4; count of bases not matched to a gene: 15. CDR1 DFQATT and CDR2 SNEGSKA come from the germline V gene (reference sequence). The CDR3 loop spans 15 amino acids. The DNA for the CDR3 is TGCAGTGCCCCATCTAGCAAAGGACAGGCATACGAGCAGTACTTC. It specifies CSAPSSKGQAYEQYF.

The chain links TRBV4-2 to TRBJ1-2, with D uncertain. The V end was cut by 3 bases, the J end by 2 bases, with 4 bases between. The V gene's germline CDR1 is LGHNA and CDR2 YNFKEQ. This CDR3 comprises 12 residues. CDR3 sequence (DNA): TGTGCCAGCAGCCACGAAAACTATGGCTACACCTTC. Protein sequence: CASSHENYGYTF.

At least ten counts were recorded for this clonotype. This chain connects TRBV4-2 to TRBJ1-2; a weak D match, TRBD1 (5 bases). Germline CDR1 reads LGHNA; CDR2 reads YNFKEQ. The CDR3 length is 13 residues. V was trimmed by 0 bases and J by 8 bases, leaving 10 bases between them. This CDR3 is CASSQEGGGGYTF. The CDR3 DNA sequence: TGTGCCAGCAGCCAAGAGGGCGGGGGAGGCTACACCTTC.

This clonotype was found many times. For the CDR3, the DNA is TGTGCCAGCAGACGGACAGGGTTGTACGAGCAGTACTTC. It is translated as CASRRTGLYEQYF. The chain employs TRBV28 and TRBJ2-7, with TRBD1 matching 8 bases. The CDR3 has 13 amino acids. From germline, CDR1 is MDHEN and CDR2 SYDVKM. Unmatched junction bases numbered 5, after V lost 6 bases and J lost 4 bases.

This clonotype was observed many times. CDR3 protein: CASSSAGGPYEQYF. CDR3 nucleotide sequence: TGTGCCAGCAGTTCGGCGGGAGGGCCCTACGAGCAGTACTTC. The chain joins TRBV6-2 or TRBV6-3 to TRBJ2-7; TRBD2 agrees at 9 bases. The CDR3 loop spans 14 amino acids. Losses at the gene ends were 4 bases for V and 2 bases for J; bases not matched to a gene: 3. Germline CDR1 and CDR2: MNHEY and SVGEGT.

This clonotype was detected many times. V gene TRBV2 combines with J gene TRBJ2-1; 7 nucleotides align to TRBD2. The CDR3 is made up of 20 amino acids. J lost 1 base, V lost 3 bases, and 18 bases had no gene match. Germline V gene sequence: CDR1 SNHLY, CDR2 FYNNEI. The CDR3, as DNA: TGTGCCAGCAGTGAGGTATGGGGGACTAACTCACGGGATTCCTACAATGAGCAGTTCTTC. Its translation: CASSEVWGTNSRDSYNEQFF.

There are many counts of this clonotype. The V and J genes are TRBV2 and TRBJ1-1; D gene ambiguous. This CDR3 has 14 amino acids. With 6 bases removed from V and 5 bases from J, the gap between germline ends came to 16 bases. The germline V gene encodes CDR1 SNHLY and CDR2 FYNNEI. The chain's CDR3 is CASSSNFGGTEAFF. In nucleotides, the CDR3 is TGTGCCAGCAGCTCCAACTTCGGTGGTACTGAAGCTTTCTTT.

This clonotype was counted at least ten times. The rearrangement uses TRBV28 and TRBJ2-5; possible D gene TRBD2, 6 bases. Germline V CDR1 and CDR2: MDHEN, SYDVKM. The CDR3 contains 16 residues. Trimming took off 2 bases at V and 5 bases at J, with 18 bases between the two ends. The CDR3 sequence is CASSLLSPGGEETQYF. The CDR3 DNA reads as TGTGCCAGCAGTTTACTGTCCCCTGGAGGGGAGGAGACCCAGTACTTC.

In its sample, this clonotype was seen many times. Written as DNA, the CDR3 is TGTGCCAGCAGCCAAGAAGGTCGGCTGATCACAGATACGCAGTATTTT. Amino acid sequence: CASSQEGRLITDTQYF. V and J are TRBV3-1 and TRBJ2-3; D ambiguous. The germline V and J ends were trimmed by 0 bases and 2 bases, with 12 bases remaining between them. From germline, CDR1 is LGHDT and CDR2 YNNKEL (reference sequence). The CDR3 is 16 amino acids.

This clonotype was recorded at least ten times. This chain uses TRBV28 with TRBJ1-4; D call uncertain. The CDR3 is 17 residues long. V shed 1 base and J shed 5 bases, with 17 bases lying between them. The germline V gene has CDR1 MDHEN and CDR2 SYDVKM. The CDR3 nucleotides read TGTGCCAGCAGTTTATTAGGTGGTGGGTCGAAAAATGAAAAACTGTTTTTT. Residues: CASSLLGGGSKNEKLFF. Full variable domain (outside the CDR3, taken from reference TRBV28 and TRBJ1-4): DVKVTQSSRYLVKRTGEKVFLECVQDMDHENMFWYRQDPGLGLRLIYFSYDVKMKEKGDIPEGYSVSREKKERFSLILESASTNQTSMYLCASSLLGGGSKNEKLFFGSGTQLSVL.

This clonotype was seen only a few times. V usage is TRBV5-1 and J usage is TRBJ1-4; TRBD1 agrees at 7 bases. The CDR3 covers 13 residues. V was clipped by 3 bases and J by 7 bases; unmatched bases: 3. Germline V gene sequence: CDR1 SGHRS, CDR2 YFSETQ. The CDR3 DNA is TGCGCCAGCAGCTCGAGACAGGGTGAAAAACTGTTTTTT. Its translation: CASSSRQGEKLFF.

The J gene is TRBJ2-5, the V gene TRBV30; TRBD2 matches at 8 bases. The CDR3 runs 14 residues. The junction had 6 bases not matched to a gene; V was cut back by 4 bases and J by 2 bases. Germline V gene lookup returns CDR1 GTSNPN and CDR2 SVGIG (reference sequence). CDR3: CAWNLAGGQETQYF. In DNA, the CDR3 is TGTGCCTGGAACTTGGCGGGAGGACAAGAGACCCAGTACTTC.

In this sample, this clonotype turned up many times. V is TRBV5-4 and J is TRBJ2-3; D is unclear. The ends were cut back, 4 bases at V and 1 base at J, with 10 bases in the middle. CDR1 is SGHNT and CDR2 is YYREEE in the germline V gene (reference sequence). The CDR3 runs to 14 residues. The CDR3 protein is CASSRYARTDTQYF. Written as DNA, the CDR3 is TGTGCCAGCAGCCGCTACGCCCGCACAGATACGCAGTATTTT.

The chain uses TRBV6-1 and TRBJ2-7; 7 nucleotides agree with TRBD2. CDR1 and CDR2 from the germline V gene are MNHNS and SASEGT. V shed 8 bases, J shed 5 bases, and the junction held 6 bases outside the gene matches. This CDR3 is built from 12 residues. In nucleotides, the CDR3 is TGTGCCAGCGGCGCGGGAGTAAACGAGCAGTACTTC. This encodes CASGAGVNEQYF.

The chain is built from TRBV5-1 and TRBJ2-2; a weak D match, TRBD2 (6 bases). V lost 2 bases to trimming and J lost 2 bases, with 10 bases between them. Germline CDR1 reads SGHRS; CDR2 reads YFSETQ. This CDR3 is built from 15 residues. The CDR3 sequence is CASSFGGKNTGELFF. As DNA, the CDR3 is TGCGCCAGCAGCTTCGGGGGAAAAAACACCGGGGAGCTGTTTTTT.

About this clonotype: One end of the junction does not line up with germline, which may come from a read error. V is TRBV5-1 and J is TRBJ2-5; TRBD1 matches at 10 bases. CDR1 and CDR2 (germline): SGHRS, YFSETQ. There are 15 residues in the CDR3. The CDR3 DNA sequence: TGCGCCAGCAGCTACGGACAGGGGGGTGTGGAGATCCAGTACTTC. It translates to CASSYGQGGVEIQYF.